This T cell receptor beta chain was found in a study of control samples from healthy donors and cancer patients. Produced via immunoSEQ multiplex PCR; TCRdb's table is partial and in-frame only. This sample has 100,000 to 150,000 clones; over 75% occur once, and the top ten carry around 2%. This CDR3 comprises 12 residues. Trimming cost V 2 bases and J 3 bases, with 5 bases left between them. Germline V gives CDR1 MNHNS, CDR2 SASEGT. This TCR was recovered from a man younger than 35 in good health. The chain carries TRBV6-1 and TRBJ2-7; no clear D. What was sequenced was blood. The CDR3 nucleotides are TGTGCCAGCAGTGAAACGGTCTACGAGCAGTACTTC. It specifies CASSETVYEQYF.